Below are 7 T cell receptor beta chains sequenced from a single sample in a study of blood T cell repertoires in COVID-19. Sequencing was performed with immunoSEQ multiplex PCR; in TCRdb, only in-frame clones are kept and a portion is missing. The sample contains 100,000 to 150,000 clones, around four fifths of which appear only once. The sample taken for sequencing was peripheral blood. The receptors were gathered from a man in his sixties with acute or convalescent COVID-19.

V usage is TRBV11-2 and J usage is TRBJ2-1; 8 nucleotides align to TRBD2. With 3 bases clipped from V and 6 bases from J, the junction kept 4 bases outside the gene matches. The CDR3 runs 14 residues. Germline values: CDR1 SGHAT, CDR2 FQNNGV. Written as DNA, the CDR3 is TGTGCCAGCAGCTTTTCCGGGAGGGCCAATGAGCAGTTCTTC. Protein sequence: CASSFSGRANEQFF.

The rearrangement joins TRBV3-1 (or the pseudogene TRBV3-2) to TRBJ2-3, with unresolved D. CDR3 size: 15 residues. V lost 1 base and J 1 base, leaving 9 bases between the germline ends. Germline V gene lookup returns CDR1 LGHDT and CDR2 YNNKEL (reference sequence). CDR3 DNA sequence: TGTGCCAGCAGCCAAGGTCAGTCACGCACAGATACGCAGTATTTT. Protein sequence: CASSQGQSRTDTQYF.

J is TRBJ2-7 and V is TRBV3-1 (or the pseudogene TRBV3-2); D might be TRBD2 (6 bases). The CDR3 has 16 amino acids. Germline V gene sequence: CDR1 LGHDT, CDR2 YNNKEL (reference sequence). The V and J ends lost 0 bases and 4 bases respectively, with 16 bases between them. The CDR3, as DNA: TGTGCCAGCAGCCAAGATTCGTACCTCGGGGGTTACGAGCAGTACTTC. This translates into CASSQDSYLGGYEQYF.

J is TRBJ2-5 and V is TRBV20-1, with TRBD2 matching over 13 bases. Germline V gives CDR1 DFQATT, CDR2 SNEGSKA (reference sequence). The CDR3 contains 15 residues. Trimming removed 3 bases from V and 2 bases from J; junction bases left unmatched: 3. The DNA for the CDR3 is TGCAGTGCTAGTCCGGGACTAGCGGGACAAGAGACCCAGTACTTC. Residues: CSASPGLAGQETQYF.

The chain joins TRBV3-1 (or the pseudogene TRBV3-2) to TRBJ2-5, with D possibly being TRBD2 (5 bases). The V end was cut by 3 bases, the J end by 1 base, with 9 bases between. This CDR3 contains 14 residues. CDR1 is LGHDT and CDR2 is YNNKEL in the germline V gene (reference sequence). Here the CDR3 DNA reads TGTGCCAGCAGCCAGAGAGGGAGCCAAGAGACCCAGTACTTC. Translating gives CASSQRGSQETQYF.

This chain uses TRBV3-1 (or the pseudogene TRBV3-2) with TRBJ2-1, with 13 positions matching TRBD2. The CDR3 is 16 residues long. In germline, CDR1 is LGHDT, CDR2 YNNKEL (reference sequence). V lost 2 bases to trimming and J lost 6 bases; unmatched junction nucleotides: 4. This CDR3 is CASSQPGLAGRNEQFF. Written as DNA, the CDR3 is TGTGCCAGCAGCCAACCGGGACTAGCGGGGCGCAATGAGCAGTTCTTC.

This chain joins TRBV6-4 and TRBJ2-3, with D uncertain. V lost 3 bases, J lost 4 bases, and 8 bases lay in between. This CDR3 is built from 13 residues. The germline CDR1 and CDR2 sequences are MRHNA and SNTAGT. The CDR3 DNA is TGTGCCAGCAGTGAAAGTCGGGCAGATACGCAGTATTTT. Translating it yields CASSESRADTQYF.